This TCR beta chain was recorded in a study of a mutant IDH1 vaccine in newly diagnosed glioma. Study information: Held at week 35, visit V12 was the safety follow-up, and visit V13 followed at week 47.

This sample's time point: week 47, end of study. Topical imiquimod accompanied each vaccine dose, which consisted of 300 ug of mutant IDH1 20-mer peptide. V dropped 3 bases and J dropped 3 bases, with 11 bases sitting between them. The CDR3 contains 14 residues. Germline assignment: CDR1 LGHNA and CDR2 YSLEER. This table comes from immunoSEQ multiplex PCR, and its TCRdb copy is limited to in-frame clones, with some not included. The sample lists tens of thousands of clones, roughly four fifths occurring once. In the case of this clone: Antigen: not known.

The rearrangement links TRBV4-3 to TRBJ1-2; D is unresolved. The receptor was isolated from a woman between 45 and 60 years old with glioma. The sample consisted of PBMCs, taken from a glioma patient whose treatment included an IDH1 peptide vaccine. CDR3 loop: CASSQGWGDYGYTF. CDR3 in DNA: TGCGCCAGCAGCCAGGGGTGGGGAGACTATGGCTACACCTTC.